These T cell receptor beta chains were read from a single sample in a study of regulatory T cells in long-lasting Graves disease. TCRdb itself ran the multiplex PCR reads through MiXCR, one entry per CDR3 protein. There are 530,000 or so distinct CDR3 sequences in the sample; approximately 13% occur only once, and 8.5% to 10% lies in the top ten. These data were also filed under a second study, of T cells in Graves' hyperthyroidism and ophthalmopathy.

Sequenced material: peripheral blood mononuclear cells (PBMCs), taken at new diagnosis, from a patient treated with antithyroid drugs. All receptors come from a young man with Graves disease. Each CDR3 is given with its conserved first and last residue. Fields, in order: V gene, clone size, D gene, J gene, CDR3 length, CDR3 protein, CDR3 DNA. A D gene is named only where the DNA matches it firmly. Clone size appears in some rows only: once, few, many, or a class for an expanded clone.

TRBV20-1	few	-	TRBJ1-5	14	CSASPGGGNQPQHF	TGCAGTGCTAGTCCCGGGGGTGGCAATCAGCCCCAGCATTTT
TRBV7-2	many	-	TRBJ2-3	14	CANSRTRVADTQYF	TGTGCCAACTCTAGGACCCGAGTCGCAGATACGCAGTATTTT
TRBV20-1	many	TRBD2	TRBJ2-1	15	CSAEDEASGSNEQFF	TGCAGTGCGGAGGACGAGGCTAGCGGGAGTAATGAGCAGTTCTTC
TRBV7-9	-	TRBD2	TRBJ2-5	14	CATKLAGGQETQYF	TGTGCCACCAAGCTAGCGGGAGGCCAAGAGACCCAGTACTTC
TRBV10-3	many	-	TRBJ2-7	13	CATLSGEVYEQYF	TGTGCCACCTTGTCAGGCGAAGTCTACGAGCAGTACTTC
TRBV15	-	-	TRBJ2-1	14	CATSGSYGGGEQFF	TGTGCCACCAGCGGATCTTACGGGGGCGGTGAGCAGTTCTTC
TRBV29-1	many	-	TRBJ2-7	12	CSVVGALYEQYF	TGCAGCGTTGTGGGAGCTCTCTACGAGCAGTACTTC
TRBV13	many	TRBD1	TRBJ1-1	12	CASRLRDRATFF	TGTGCCAGCAGGTTACGGGACAGGGCTACTTTCTTT
TRBV18	few	-	TRBJ1-1	14	CASSPVDRPDGAFF	TGTGCCAGCTCACCAGTCGACAGGCCCGACGGAGCTTTCTTT
TRBV20-1	-	-	TRBJ2-7	14	CSARDPKGNYEQYF	TGCAGTGCTAGAGATCCTAAAGGAAACTACGAGCAGTACTTC
TRBV6-1	many	TRBD2	TRBJ2-5	15	CASSGGIAGQETQYF	TGTGCCAGCAGTGGGGGGATAGCGGGGCAAGAGACCCAGTACTTC
TRBV10-1	many	-	TRBJ2-7	13	CASSESASYEQYF	TGCGCCAGCAGTGAGTCCGCCTCCTACGAGCAGTACTTC
TRBV10-3	-	-	TRBJ1-2	11	CATHRAGGYTF	TGTGCCACCCACCGCGCGGGAGGCTACACCTTC
TRBV19	few	-	TRBJ2-7	13	CASRRDGDYEQYF	TGTGCCAGTAGGCGGGACGGGGACTACGAGCAGTACTTC
TRBV29-1	-	TRBD2	TRBJ2-3	15	CSVVRLAGDTDTQYF	TGCAGCGTTGTGAGGCTAGCGGGAGACACAGATACGCAGTATTTT
TRBV7-3	-	TRBD1	TRBJ2-2	15	CASSLQGARTGELFF	TGTGCCAGCAGCTTACAGGGGGCTCGTACCGGGGAGCTGTTTTTT
TRBV20-1	many	-	TRBJ1-4	15	CSARPFTELNEKLFF	TGCAGTGCTAGACCCTTCACAGAACTAAATGAAAAACTGTTTTTT
TRBV13	few	TRBD1	TRBJ2-3	14	CASTRDSTTDTQYF	TGTGCCAGCACACGGGACAGTACCACAGATACGCAGTATTTT